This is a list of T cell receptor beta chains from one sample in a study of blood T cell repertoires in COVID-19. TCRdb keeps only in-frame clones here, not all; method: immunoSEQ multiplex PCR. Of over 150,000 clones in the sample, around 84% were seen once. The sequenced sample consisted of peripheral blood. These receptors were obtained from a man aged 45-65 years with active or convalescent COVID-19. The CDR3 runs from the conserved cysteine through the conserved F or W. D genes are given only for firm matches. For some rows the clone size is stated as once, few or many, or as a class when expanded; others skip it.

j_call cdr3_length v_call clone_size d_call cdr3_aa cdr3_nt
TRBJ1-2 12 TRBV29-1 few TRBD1 CSFSGTGGVRTF TGCAGCTTCTCCGGGACAGGGGGCGTAAGGACCTTC
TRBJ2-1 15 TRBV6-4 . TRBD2 CASTPLAGGPGEQFF TGTGCCAGTACACCCTTAGCGGGAGGGCCGGGTGAGCAGTTCTTC
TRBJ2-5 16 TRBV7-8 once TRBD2 CASSSTTATSAGTQYF TGTGCCAGCAGCTCCACCACTGCGACTAGCGCGGGGACCCAGTACTTC
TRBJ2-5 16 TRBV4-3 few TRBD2 CASSHGGLAGSETQYF TGCGCCAGCAGCCATGGGGGACTAGCGGGGTCGGAGACCCAGTACTTC
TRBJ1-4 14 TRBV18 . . CASSPQGSLEKLFF TGTGCCAGCTCACCTCAGGGGAGTCTCGAAAAACTGTTTTTT
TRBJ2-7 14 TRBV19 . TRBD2 CASSMSGSGYEQYF TGTGCCAGTAGTATGAGCGGGAGTGGGTACGAGCAGTACTTC
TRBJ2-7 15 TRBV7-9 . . CASSLGGDSIYEQYF TGTGCCAGCAGCTTAGGCGGGGACAGCATTTACGAGCAGTACTTC
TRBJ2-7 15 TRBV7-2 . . CASSLASEGAYEQYF TGTGCCAGCAGCTTAGCGTCAGAGGGGGCCTACGAGCAGTACTTC
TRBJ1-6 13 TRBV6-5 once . CASSYDPGSPLHF TGTGCCAGCAGTTACGATCCGGGTTCACCCCTCCACTTT
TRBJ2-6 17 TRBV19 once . CASTPYETGSGANVLTF TGTGCCAGTACCCCCTATGAGACAGGATCTGGGGCCAACGTCCTGACTTTC
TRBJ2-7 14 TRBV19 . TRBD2 CASSSGLAVYEQYF TGTGCCAGTAGCTCCGGACTAGCGGTCTACGAGCAGTACTTC
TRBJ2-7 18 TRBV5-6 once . CASSLVLATTTLTGGQYF TGTGCCAGCAGCTTGGTACTAGCCACAACAACTCTAACGGGCGGGCAGTACTTC
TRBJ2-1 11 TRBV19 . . CASSLGNEQFF TGTGCCAGTAGTCTCGGCAATGAGCAGTTCTTC
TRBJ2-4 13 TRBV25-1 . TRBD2 CASSESRGDIQYF TGTGCCAGCAGTGAATCCCGGGGGGACATTCAGTACTTC